This T cell receptor beta chain emerged from a study of regulatory T cells in long-lasting Graves disease. Background on the study: Antithyroid drug intake by newly diagnosed Graves' patients had lasted under 3 months.

Time point: newly diagnosed GD, antithyroid drugs for less than 3 months. Scientists built the TCR library using RNA that was extracted from PBMCs. Arm-PCR of CDR3 regions and iRepertoire HTBI primers were the basis on which TCR beta libraries were built. Original processing methods: In the combined samples, around 60 TRBV and 14 to 15 TRBJ segments were identified. TCRdb recomputed calls from the multiplex PCR reads with MiXCR, one row per CDR3 protein. TCRdb's processing, not the authors', yielded these V and J calls. This table holds 250,000 or so distinct CDR3 sequences, roughly 18% found once. The CDR3 loop spans 14 amino acids. V gave up 3 bases and J gave up 5 bases, with 11 bases separating them. Germline V lookup: CDR1 MNHEY, CDR2 SMNVEV (reference sequence). This clonotype was recorded many times. The sample was also reused in another study, on T cells in Graves' hyperthyroidism and ophthalmopathy. From that second work: Graves' hyperthyroidism without ophthalmopathy progression within 18 months was termed stable.

This sequence joins TRBV27 and TRBJ1-5; D is ambiguous. Material: peripheral blood mononuclear cells (PBMCs), obtained at new diagnosis, from a patient treated with antithyroid drugs. This clonotype was sampled from a woman aged 25-40 years with Graves disease. The CDR3 region has the DNA TGTGCCAGCAGTTTCGATCGTTTCGATCAGCCCCAGCATTTT. Translating it yields CASSFDRFDQPQHF.